This T cell receptor beta chain was sequenced for a study of Ad26.COV2.S vaccination and SARS-CoV-2 variants (dated by TCRdb to about 2021). Background for the entire study: Vaccine-arm donors came from COV1001, a multicentre, randomized, double-blind, placebo-controlled phase I-IIa trial of Ad26.COV2.S in healthy adults. Dosing of Ad26.COV2.S was intramuscular, at either 5x10^10 or 1x10^11 viral particles, delivered as one shot or as two shots spaced 56 days apart. TCRbeta repertoire sequencing served as the tool for gauging how specific and how broad the SARS-CoV-2-reactive T cell receptors were following Ad26.COV2.S vaccination. The TCR-sequenced set comprised roughly 30 samples: some 20 Ad26.COV2.S vaccine recipients, 5 placebo recipients and 8 SARS-CoV-2 convalescent individuals. Trial participants were randomized into five groups of five: low-dose or high-dose Ad26.COV2.S given once or twice, or placebo on both occasions. Blinding of investigators to trial group allocation was maintained during experiments and outcome assessment. What the study reported, not specific to this receptor: It was noted by the authors that total T cell responses may have been underestimated by the TCR breadth and depth analyses. Vaccine and placebo recipients had similar non-spike TCR breadth, a finding consistent with the vaccine containing only spike. The study was not powered for comparison of responses between vaccine doses or regimens. After vaccination, substantial breadth of spike-specific CD8+ and CD4+ T cell responses was reported. Compared with placebo recipients, Ad26.COV2.S recipients showed higher spike-specific TCR breadth (P = 0.0014).

The sample's treatment or condition label, in plain terms: around 19 received Ad26.COV2.S at low or high dose, single or two shots; roughly 5 received placebo; per-sample allocation not given. For vaccine and placebo recipients, repertoires were sequenced using samples collected on day 63 after the first injection. In Cohort 1b, some 25 adults aged 18-55 years were enrolled at a single site in Boston, USA, between 29 July and 7 August 2020. As a vaccine, Ad26.COV2.S was a replication-incompetent adenovirus type 26 vector that expressed a prefusion-stabilized SARS-CoV-2 spike protein derived from the original Wuhan strain. To note about this clone: Its recognized antigen is unknown. No base-level quality is on record; no much larger clone is a single base apart.

The immunoSEQ Assay was the method used to sequence TCRbeta CDR3 regions. After extraction, genomic DNA underwent amplification by bias-controlled multiplex PCR, followed by high-throughput sequencing. For the original study's pipeline: To quantify the absolute abundance of every unique TCRbeta CDR3 region, sequences were collapsed and filtered. Usable DNA was measured by amplifying reference genes present in all nucleated cells, and TCRbeta template counts were normalized to that usable DNA to estimate T cell fraction. Repertoire TCRs were annotated as SARS-CoV-2-specific when V gene, CDR3 amino acid sequence and J gene were exactly matched to a known reactive TCR set. The reference SARS-CoV-2 TCR set was obtained from MIRA and was filtered for enrichment in COVID-19-positive ImmuneCODE repertoires, whereby public or cross-reactive TCRs were removed. Using the MIRA antigens, annotated TCRs were further analysed by specific ORF or by position within an ORF. Breadth was defined as the number of annotated unique rearrangements divided by the total number of unique productive rearrangements, and depth was defined as the summed frequency of the annotated unique rearrangements. TCR breadth was compared between groups using two-sided Wilcoxon rank-sum tests. TCRdb carries this immuneACCESS record with in-frame sequences only. Its versions omit some clonotypes, under half of them owing to an unresolved V gene in the studies checked, with the rest unexplained. V, J and clone size derive from that table, while D and trimming were established from the DNA sequence. In all, the sample holds more than 300,000 clones, and about 87% of those were seen once. The ten largest clonotypes hold around 6.4% of the sample.

Reading from cysteine to phenylalanine, the CDR3 counts 17 amino acids. The CDR3 DNA has 51 bases and is translated from base 1. The germline V gene (reference sequence) provides CDR1 LGHDT and CDR2 YNNKEL. V is cut by 0 bases and J by 5 bases, and the space between the germline ends is 19 bases. Material: peripheral blood, obtained in a trial of Ad26.COV2.S vaccine versus placebo. The V gene is TRBV3-1 (or the pseudogene TRBV3-2) and the J gene is TRBJ2-5; TRBD2 might be the D gene, on 6 matching bases. The sequence was collected from a person between 18 and 59 years old who received the Ad26.COV2.S COVID-19 vaccine or a placebo. The nucleotide sequence reads TGTGCCAGCAGCCAAGAGGGAGGACTGGCGTATTTGGAGACCCAGTACTTC. It translates to CASSQEGGLAYLETQYF.